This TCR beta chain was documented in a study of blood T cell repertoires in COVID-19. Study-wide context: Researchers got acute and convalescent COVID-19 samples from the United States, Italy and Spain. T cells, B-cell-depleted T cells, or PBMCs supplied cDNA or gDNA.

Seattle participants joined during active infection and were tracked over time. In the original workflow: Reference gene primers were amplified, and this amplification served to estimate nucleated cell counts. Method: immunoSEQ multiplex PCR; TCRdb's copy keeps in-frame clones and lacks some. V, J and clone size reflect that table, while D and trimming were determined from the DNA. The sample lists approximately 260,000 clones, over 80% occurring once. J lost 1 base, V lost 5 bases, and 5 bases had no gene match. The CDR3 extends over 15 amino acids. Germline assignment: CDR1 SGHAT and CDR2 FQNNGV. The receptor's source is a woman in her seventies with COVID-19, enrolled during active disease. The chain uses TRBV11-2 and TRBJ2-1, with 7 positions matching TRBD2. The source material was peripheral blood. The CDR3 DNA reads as TGTGCCAGCAGCCAAGGACTAGGTTCCTACAATGAGCAGTTCTTC. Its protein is CASSQGLGSYNEQFF.